This T cell receptor (beta chain) was sequenced in a study of blood T cell repertoires in COVID-19. CDR3 length equals 16 residues. Germline V gene sequence: CDR1 SEHNR, CDR2 FQNEAQ (reference sequence). V was cut by 5 bases and J by 10 bases, with 24 bases left in between. Sequencing was performed with immunoSEQ multiplex PCR; in TCRdb, only in-frame clones are kept and a portion is missing. The sample carries 250,000 to 350,000 clones, around nine tenths recorded once. Specimen: peripheral blood. The clonotype originates from a woman aged 25 to 39 with COVID-19, enrolled during active disease. The chain is built from TRBV7-9 and TRBJ1-5; possible D gene TRBD1, 6 bases. CDR3 coding DNA: TGTGCCAGCAGCCAAGGGGTAGGGGGAGGGGCGGCCCCCCAGCATTTT. It yields the protein CASSQGVGGGAAPQHF. Complete variable domain (other parts from reference TRBV7-9 and TRBJ1-5): DTGVSQNPRHKITKRGQNVTFRCDPISEHNRLYWYRQTLGQGPEFLTYFQNEAQLEKSRLLSDRFSAERPKGSFSTLEIQRTEQGDSAMYLCASSQGVGGGAAPQHFGDGTRLSIL.